This is a list of T cell receptor beta chains from one sample in a study of shared clonotypes between healthy human individuals. Produced via immunoSEQ multiplex PCR; TCRdb's table is partial and in-frame only. The table lists about 2.4 million clones, around 94% of them singletons. Material: naive CD4+ T cells sorted from blood. The receptors originated from a young man in good health. The CDR3 runs from the conserved cysteine through the conserved F or W. D genes are given only for firm matches. Size is stated for part of the rows, as once, few or many counts, or as a class when the clone is expanded.

-	once	TRBV18	TRBJ1-5	TGTGCCAGCTCACCACGGGACTCCCGGGCAAGCAATCAGCCCCAGCATTTT	CASSPRDSRASNQPQHF
-	-	TRBV2	TRBJ2-7	TGTGCCAGCGCCAGGAACTACGAGCAGTACTTC	CASARNYEQYF
-	-	TRBV4-3	TRBJ2-3	TGCGCCAGCAGCCAAGGGGGGCTAGGAGGAGATACGCAGTATTTT	CASSQGGLGGDTQYF
-	once	TRBV30	TRBJ2-7	TGTGCCTGGAATCGGAGGGAGACACTTACCTACGAGCAGTACTTC	CAWNRRETLTYEQYF
TRBD2	-	TRBV7-2	TRBJ2-1	TGTGCCAGCTTTAGGACTAGCGGGAGCAATGAGCAGTTCTTC	CASFRTSGSNEQFF
-	-	TRBV2	TRBJ2-1	TGTGCCAGCAGTGAGGGGGTATCCTACAATGAGCAGTTCTTC	CASSEGVSYNEQFF
TRBD2	-	TRBV7-9	TRBJ2-7	TGTGCCAGCAGCACCCTTAGCGGGAAGCCTCCCTACGAGCAGTACTTC	CASSTLSGKPPYEQYF
-	-	TRBV5-4	TRBJ2-1	TGTGCCAGCAGCTCCCCCCAGCCCAACAATGAGCAGTTCTTC	CASSSPQPNNEQFF
-	-	TRBV20-1	TRBJ1-3	TGCAGTGCTAGGTTGAAAAACACCATATATTTT	CSARLKNTIYF
TRBD2	-	TRBV5-1	TRBJ2-1	TGCGCCAGCAGAGGCCAGGGCTCCCTCTCCGGGACTAGCGGGAGGTTGGCCTACAATGAGCAGTTCTTC	CASRGQGSLSGTSGRLAYNEQFF
-	-	TRBV15	TRBJ1-5	TGTGCCACCAGCAGCACCTCCGCCTGGAGTTCTAGCAATCAGCCCCAGCATTTT	CATSSTSAWSSSNQPQHF
-	-	TRBV19	TRBJ2-5	TGTGCCAGTAATAAGGGGCAGGGGTGGCAAGAGACCCAGTACTTC	CASNKGQGWQETQYF
TRBD1	-	TRBV5-8	TRBJ1-4	TGTGCCAGCAGCTGGGGGACAGGGACTAATGAAAAACTGTTTTTT	CASSWGTGTNEKLFF
-	-	TRBV5-1	TRBJ1-1	TGCGCCAGCAGCTTGGGAGATTTGAACACTGAAGCTTTCTTT	CASSLGDLNTEAFF
-	-	TRBV6-6	TRBJ1-6	TGTGCCAGCAATCTAGGGACCGAGTATTCACCCCTCCACTTT	CASNLGTEYSPLHF
TRBD1	-	TRBV16	TRBJ1-5	TGTGCCAGCAGCCCGACAGGGATCAGCAATCAGCCCCAGCATTTT	CASSPTGISNQPQHF
-	-	TRBV28	TRBJ1-2	TGTGCCAGCTCCGTTAACGGGCTCTATGGCTACACCTTC	CASSVNGLYGYTF
TRBD2	-	TRBV19	TRBJ2-5	TGTGCCAGCCAACTAGCGGGGGGGCCCCAAGAGACCCAGTACTTC	CASQLAGGPQETQYF
-	-	TRBV29-1	TRBJ1-5	TGCAGCGTTGAAGATCAGAGTAGTAGGGAACGGAATCAGCCCCAGCATTTT	CSVEDQSSRERNQPQHF
TRBD1	-	TRBV6-6	TRBJ2-1	TGTGCCAGCTGGGAGCAGGGGGCCGGTGAGCAGTTCTTC	CASWEQGAGEQFF
TRBD1	-	TRBV6-1	TRBJ1-5	TGTGCCAGCAGTGAAGGTGCAATTTGGGACAGGTTTAGCAATCAGCCCCAGCATTTT	CASSEGAIWDRFSNQPQHF
-	-	TRBV4-3	TRBJ1-2	TGCGCCAGCAGCCAGGACAGCACAGCTAACTATGGCTACACCTTC	CASSQDSTANYGYTF
-	-	TRBV4-3	TRBJ2-1	TGCGCCAGCGGATCGGACCTTTGGGCCTACAATGAGCAGTTCTTC	CASGSDLWAYNEQFF
TRBD2	-	TRBV7-2	TRBJ2-5	TGTGCCAGCAGCTTAGGGACTAGCGGGGTCCAAGAGACCCAGTACTTC	CASSLGTSGVQETQYF
-	-	TRBV5-1	TRBJ2-3	TGCGCCAGCAGCTGGAACCCGAGCACAGATACGCAGTATTTT	CASSWNPSTDTQYF
-	-	TRBV6-1	TRBJ1-6	TGTGCCAGCGGCCCCGACTCCTATAATTCACCCCTCCACTTT	CASGPDSYNSPLHF
-	-	TRBV2	TRBJ1-1	TGTGCCAGCAGTGAAACGAGTACTGAAGCTTTCTTT	CASSETSTEAFF
-	-	TRBV4-3	TRBJ1-5	TGCGCCAGCAGCCGCGACTATAGCAATCAGCCCCAGCATTTT	CASSRDYSNQPQHF
-	-	TRBV4-2	TRBJ1-1	TGTGCCAGCAGCCAAGAAGCGGGGGTGAACACTGAAGCTTTCTTT	CASSQEAGVNTEAFF
TRBD1	-	TRBV5-6	TRBJ2-5	TGTGCCAGCAGCTTGGTCCTCAGGGGGAACCAAGAGACCCAGTACTTC	CASSLVLRGNQETQYF
TRBD1	-	TRBV6-5	TRBJ1-3	TGTGCCAGCAGTTACTCGGGACAGGGCTCTGGAAACACCATATATTTT	CASSYSGQGSGNTIYF
-	-	TRBV6-1	TRBJ2-7	TGTGCCAGCAGTTGGAAAGGGGCCGCCGAGGCGTACTTC	CASSWKGAAEAYF
TRBD2	-	TRBV4-3	TRBJ2-2	TGCGCCAGCAGCTTCAAACTCGGGCAGACTAGCGGGGCTACGAACACCGGGGAGCTGTTTTTT	CASSFKLGQTSGATNTGELFF
-	-	TRBV7-9	TRBJ2-7	TGTGCCAGCAGCTTACTACTTTCCCCGGAGGGGGACTACGAGCAGTACTTC	CASSLLLSPEGDYEQYF
-	-	TRBV7-9	TRBJ2-2	TGTGCCACCAGAGTCGACTCGGTTGGCGGGGAGCTGTTTTTT	CATRVDSVGGELFF
TRBD2	-	TRBV5-5	TRBJ2-7	TGTGCCAGCAGCCGGACTAGCGGGAGGGCCTTGATCGAGCAGTACTTC	CASSRTSGRALIEQYF
-	-	TRBV10-3	TRBJ2-1	TGTGCCATCAGTGATAGACCTTCCGATGAGCAGTTCTTC	CAISDRPSDEQFF
-	-	TRBV6-6	TRBJ2-7	TGTGCCAGCAGCCCGAACCGGGACCGACCCTACGAGCAGTACTTC	CASSPNRDRPYEQYF
TRBD1	-	TRBV5-1	TRBJ1-5	TGCGCCAGCAGCCAAGGGACAGGGAATCAGCCCCAGCATTTT	CASSQGTGNQPQHF
-	-	TRBV5-1	TRBJ2-2	TGCGCCAGCAGCCTGAGAAGCGGGACAGGGGAGCTGTTTTTT	CASSLRSGTGELFF
-	few	TRBV6-1	TRBJ2-7	TGTGCCAGCAGTGAAGCTGGACAGTCATACGAGCAGTACTTC	CASSEAGQSYEQYF
TRBD1	-	TRBV6-1	TRBJ1-5	TGTGCCACTCAGGGGGGGACGGACGGCAATCAGCCCCAGCATTTT	CATQGGTDGNQPQHF
-	-	TRBV9	TRBJ2-7	TGTGCCAGCAGCGTAGGAATAGGGGGGGCGAGTTACGAGCAGTACTTC	CASSVGIGGASYEQYF
-	-	TRBV5-1	TRBJ2-3	TGCGCCAGCAGCTTGGTTGGTACAGATACGCAGTATTTT	CASSLVGTDTQYF
TRBD1	-	TRBV10-1	TRBJ2-1	TGCGCCAGCACCGGACAGGGTCAGGGTGAGCAGTTCTTC	CASTGQGQGEQFF
TRBD2	once	TRBV19	TRBJ2-3	TGTGCCAGTAGCTCGACTAGCGGGGGCACAGATACGCAGTATTTT	CASSSTSGGTDTQYF